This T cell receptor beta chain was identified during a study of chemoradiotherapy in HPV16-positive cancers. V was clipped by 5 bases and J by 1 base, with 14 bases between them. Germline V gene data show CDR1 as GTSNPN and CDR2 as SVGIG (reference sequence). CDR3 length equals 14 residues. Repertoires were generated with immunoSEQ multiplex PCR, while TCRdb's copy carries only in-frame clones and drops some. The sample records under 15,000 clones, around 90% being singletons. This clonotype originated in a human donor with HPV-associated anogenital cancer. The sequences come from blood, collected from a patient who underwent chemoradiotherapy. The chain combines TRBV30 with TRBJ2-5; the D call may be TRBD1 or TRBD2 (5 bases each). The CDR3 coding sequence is TGTGCCTGGCGTTCCCCGGGACCCCAAGAGACCCAGTACTTC. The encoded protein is CAWRSPGPQETQYF.